This record concerns one TCR beta chain sequence. Trimming took 3 bases from V and 6 from J; bases not matched to a gene: 2. Germline assignment: CDR1 SGDLS and CDR2 YYNGEE. The CDR3 spans 13 residues. This entry belongs to a study of control samples from healthy donors and cancer patients. Measured with immunoSEQ multiplex PCR; TCRdb has only the in-frame clones, and not every one. The table has 70,000 to 75,000 clones, roughly nine tenths seen once. The sequence was obtained from a man in his sixties with lung cancer. The chain employs TRBV9 and TRBJ2-7; TRBD1 matches at 11 bases. The sequencing sample was made of PBMCs. The CDR3 region has the DNA TGTGCCAGCAGCGCGGGGACAGGGGGCGAGCAGTACGTC. Its protein product is CASSAGTGGEQYV.